The sequence of this TCR beta chain was determined in a study of breast tumors, draining lymph nodes, adjacent tissues. This clonotype has at least ten counts. V was cut by 4 bases and J by 4 bases, with 21 bases left in between. Germline CDR1 DFQATT, CDR2 SNEGSKA (reference sequence). CDR3 length: 16 amino acids. A single record per CDR3 protein comes from TCRdb applying MiXCR to the multiplex PCR reads. In the table there are over 20,000 distinct CDR3 sequences, 25% to 35% of which are singletons. This chain joins TRBV20-1 and TRBJ2-3; D possibly matches TRBD1 or TRBD2 (6 bases each). The source is a female donor with breast cancer. Some clones in this sample may be carry-over from other donors' samples. Material for sequencing was breast tumor tissue. Here the CDR3 DNA reads TGCAGTGCTACTCTCTTTCTGCGGGACATCCCAGATACGCAGTATTTT. Translated, it gives CSATLFLRDIPDTQYF.